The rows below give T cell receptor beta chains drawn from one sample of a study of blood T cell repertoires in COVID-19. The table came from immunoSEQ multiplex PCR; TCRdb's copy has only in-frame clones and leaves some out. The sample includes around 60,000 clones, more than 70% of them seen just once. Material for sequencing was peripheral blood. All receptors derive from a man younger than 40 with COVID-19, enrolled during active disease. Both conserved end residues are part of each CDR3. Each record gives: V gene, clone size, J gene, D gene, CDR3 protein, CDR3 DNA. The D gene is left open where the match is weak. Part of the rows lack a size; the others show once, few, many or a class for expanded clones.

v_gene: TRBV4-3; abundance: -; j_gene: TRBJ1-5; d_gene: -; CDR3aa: CASSQDRYSNQPQHF; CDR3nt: TGCGCCAGCAGCCAAGATCGGTATAGCAATCAGCCCCAGCATTTT
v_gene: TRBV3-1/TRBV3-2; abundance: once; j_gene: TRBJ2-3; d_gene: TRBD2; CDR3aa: CASSHPSGSLIDTQYF; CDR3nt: TGTGCCAGCAGCCACCCTAGCGGGAGCCTGATCGATACGCAGTATTTT
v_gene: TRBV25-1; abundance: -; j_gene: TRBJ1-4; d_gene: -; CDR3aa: CASSGLRHNEKLFF; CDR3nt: TGTGCCAGCAGTGGACTAAGGCATAATGAAAAACTGTTTTTT
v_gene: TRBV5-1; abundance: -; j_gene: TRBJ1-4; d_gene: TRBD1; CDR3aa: CASSNGTGREKLFF; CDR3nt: TGCGCCAGCAGCAACGGGACAGGACGTGAAAAACTGTTTTTT
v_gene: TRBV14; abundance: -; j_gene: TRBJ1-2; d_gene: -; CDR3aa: CASSVMGHNYGYTF; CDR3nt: TGTGCCAGCAGCGTAATGGGGCATAACTATGGCTACACCTTC
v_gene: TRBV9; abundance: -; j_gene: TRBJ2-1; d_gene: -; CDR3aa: CASSPFGNIWQKDEQFF; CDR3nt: TGTGCCAGCAGCCCCTTCGGGAATATCTGGCAAAAGGATGAGCAGTTCTTC
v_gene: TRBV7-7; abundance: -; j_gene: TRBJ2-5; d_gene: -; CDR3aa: CASSLGAEETQYF; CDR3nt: TGTGCTAGCAGCTTGGGGGCCGAAGAGACCCAGTACTTC
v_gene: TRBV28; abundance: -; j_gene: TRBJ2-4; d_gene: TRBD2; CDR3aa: CASSPRVAGGNIQYF; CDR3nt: TGTGCCAGCAGTCCCCGGGTCGCGGGAGGAAACATTCAGTACTTC
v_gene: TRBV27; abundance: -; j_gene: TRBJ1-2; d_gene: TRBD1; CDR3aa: CASSLSGQASYGYTF; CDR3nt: TGTGCCAGCAGTTTGTCAGGACAGGCCTCCTATGGCTACACCTTC
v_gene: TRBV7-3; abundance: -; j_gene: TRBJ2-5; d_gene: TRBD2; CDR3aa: CASSRGGLQETQYF; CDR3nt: TGTGCCAGCAGCCGGGGGGGTCTTCAAGAGACCCAGTACTTC
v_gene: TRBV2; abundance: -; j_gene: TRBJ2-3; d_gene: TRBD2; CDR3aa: CASETSGGAGTDTQYF; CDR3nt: TGTGCCAGCGAGACTAGCGGGGGGGCCGGGACAGATACGCAGTATTTT
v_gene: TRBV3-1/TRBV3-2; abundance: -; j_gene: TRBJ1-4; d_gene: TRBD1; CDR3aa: CASSQQRGRGEKLFF; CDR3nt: TGTGCCAGCAGCCAACAAAGGGGGCGCGGGGAAAAACTGTTTTTT
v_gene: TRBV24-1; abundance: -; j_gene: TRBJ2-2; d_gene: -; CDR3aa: CATSDLFRGTGELFF; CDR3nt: TGTGCCACCAGTGATTTGTTCAGGGGAACCGGGGAGCTGTTTTTT
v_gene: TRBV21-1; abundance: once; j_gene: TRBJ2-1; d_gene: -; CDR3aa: CASSVLTRESPDEQFF; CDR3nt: TGTGCCAGCAGCGTCCTAACCCGGGAGAGCCCCGATGAGCAGTTCTTC
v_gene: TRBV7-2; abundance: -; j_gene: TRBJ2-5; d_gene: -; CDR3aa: CASSPRGQETQYF; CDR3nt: TGTGCCAGCAGCCCCCGGGGGCAAGAGACCCAGTACTTC
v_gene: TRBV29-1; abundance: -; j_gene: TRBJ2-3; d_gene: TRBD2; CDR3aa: CSVEGGLVTDTQYF; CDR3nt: TGCAGCGTTGAGGGGGGACTAGTCACAGATACGCAGTATTTT
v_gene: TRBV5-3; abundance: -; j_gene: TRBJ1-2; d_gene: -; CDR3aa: CARSPEKRQVVNYGYTF; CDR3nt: TGTGCCAGAAGCCCTGAAAAGAGACAGGTTGTAAACTATGGCTACACCTTC
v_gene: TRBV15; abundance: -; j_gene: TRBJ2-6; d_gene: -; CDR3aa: CATSGGFSGANVLTF; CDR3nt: TGTGCCACCAGCGGCGGGTTCTCTGGGGCCAACGTCCTGACTTTC
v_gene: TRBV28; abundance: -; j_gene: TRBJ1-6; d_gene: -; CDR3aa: CASSLSEALYNSPLHF; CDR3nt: TGTGCCAGCAGTTTATCGGAGGCCCTCTATAATTCACCCCTCCACTTT
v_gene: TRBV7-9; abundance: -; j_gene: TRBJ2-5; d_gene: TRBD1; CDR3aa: CASSLGQGKETQYF; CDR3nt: TGTGCCAGCAGCTTGGGACAGGGGAAAGAGACCCAGTACTTC
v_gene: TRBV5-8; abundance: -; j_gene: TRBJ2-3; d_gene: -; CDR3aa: CASSLQGTAGGLTDTQYF; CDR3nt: TGTGCCAGCAGCTTGCAGGGAACTGCAGGGGGACTCACAGATACGCAGTATTTT
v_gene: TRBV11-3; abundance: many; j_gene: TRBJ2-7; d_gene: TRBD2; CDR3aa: CASSLTGTSGYEQYF; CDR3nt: TGTGCCAGCAGCCTCACCGGGACTAGCGGATACGAGCAGTACTTC
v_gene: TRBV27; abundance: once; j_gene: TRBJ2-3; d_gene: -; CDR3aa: CASSPWTEIPDAQYF; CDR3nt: TGTGCCAGCAGTCCTTGGACAGAGATACCGGATGCGCAGTATTTT
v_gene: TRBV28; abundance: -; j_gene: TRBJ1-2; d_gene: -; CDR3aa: CASSFGPNYGYTF; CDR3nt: TGTGCCAGCAGTTTTGGGCCTAACTATGGCTACACCTTC
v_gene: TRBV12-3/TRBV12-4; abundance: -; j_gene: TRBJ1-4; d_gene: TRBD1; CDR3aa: CASSPGQNEKLFF; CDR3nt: TGTGCCAGCAGTCCGGGACAGAATGAAAAACTGTTTTTT
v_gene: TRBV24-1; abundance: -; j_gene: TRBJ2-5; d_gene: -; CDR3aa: CATSPTATGQETQYF; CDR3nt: TGTGCCACCAGCCCCACAGCGACAGGCCAAGAGACCCAGTACTTC
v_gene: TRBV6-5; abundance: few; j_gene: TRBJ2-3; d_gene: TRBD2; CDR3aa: CASRGLAGGPDTQYF; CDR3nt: TGTGCCAGCAGGGGACTAGCGGGAGGGCCAGATACGCAGTATTTT
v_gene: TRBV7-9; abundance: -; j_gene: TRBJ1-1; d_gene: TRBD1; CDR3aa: CASSFGQVITEAFF; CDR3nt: TGTGCCAGCAGTTTTGGACAGGTTATCACTGAAGCTTTCTTT
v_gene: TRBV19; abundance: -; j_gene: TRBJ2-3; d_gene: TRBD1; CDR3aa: CASSPQIGGTGGISGPGSTDTQYF; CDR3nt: TGTGCCAGTAGTCCCCAAATCGGGGGGACAGGGGGCATTTCGGGGCCCGGCAGTACAGATACGCAGTATTTT
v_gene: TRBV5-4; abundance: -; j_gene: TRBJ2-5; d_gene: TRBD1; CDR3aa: CASSLGDRGFSAGETQYF; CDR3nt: TGTGCCAGCAGCTTAGGGGACAGGGGCTTTTCGGCGGGAGAGACCCAGTACTTC
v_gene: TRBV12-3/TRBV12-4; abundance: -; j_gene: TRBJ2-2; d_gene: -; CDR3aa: CASSSRGSGELFF; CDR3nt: TGTGCCAGCAGTTCCAGGGGCAGCGGGGAGCTGTTTTTT
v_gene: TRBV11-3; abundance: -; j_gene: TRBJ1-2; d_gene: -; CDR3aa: CASSLGGNYGYTF; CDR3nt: TGTGCCAGCAGCTTAGGCGGTAACTATGGCTACACCTTC
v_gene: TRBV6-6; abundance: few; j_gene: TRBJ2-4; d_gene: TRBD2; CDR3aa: CASSAPVRGENIQYF; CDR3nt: TGTGCCAGCAGTGCCCCCGTGCGGGGGGAAAACATTCAGTACTTC
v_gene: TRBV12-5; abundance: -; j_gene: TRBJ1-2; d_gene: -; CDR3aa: CASGLSLARSDDYGYTF; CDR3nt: TGTGCTAGTGGTTTGTCCCTAGCCCGATCGGACGACTATGGCTACACCTTC
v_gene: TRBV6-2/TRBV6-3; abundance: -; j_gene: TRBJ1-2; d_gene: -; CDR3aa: CASSFPGGDYGYTF; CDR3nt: TGTGCCAGCAGTTTCCCCGGGGGAGACTATGGCTACACCTTC
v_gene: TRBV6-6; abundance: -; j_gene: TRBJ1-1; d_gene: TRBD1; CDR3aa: CASRGGTGRVHAFF; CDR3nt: TGTGCCAGCAGGGGGGGGACAGGGAGGGTTCACGCTTTCTTT
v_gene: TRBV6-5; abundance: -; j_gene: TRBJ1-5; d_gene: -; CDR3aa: CASSGREEKPQHF; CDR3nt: TGTGCCAGCAGCGGGAGGGAAGAGAAGCCCCAGCATTTT
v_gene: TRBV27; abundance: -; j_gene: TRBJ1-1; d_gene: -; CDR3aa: CASSPQGNTEAFF; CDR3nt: TGTGCCAGCAGTCCCCAGGGGAACACTGAAGCTTTCTTT
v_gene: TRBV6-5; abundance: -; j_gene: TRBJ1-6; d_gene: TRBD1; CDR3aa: CASSYLGTGPDSPLHF; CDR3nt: TGTGCCAGCAGTTACTTGGGGACAGGGCCTGATTCACCCCTCCACTTT
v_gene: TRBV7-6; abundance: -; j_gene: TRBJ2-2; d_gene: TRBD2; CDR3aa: CASSLVLAGDTGELFF; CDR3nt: TGTGCCAGCAGCTTAGTGCTAGCGGGGGACACCGGGGAGCTGTTTTTT
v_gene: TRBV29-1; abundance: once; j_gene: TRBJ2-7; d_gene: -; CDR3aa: CSVGGVDGGSYEQYF; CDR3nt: TGCAGCGTTGGGGGGGTAGACGGAGGCTCCTACGAGCAGTACTTC
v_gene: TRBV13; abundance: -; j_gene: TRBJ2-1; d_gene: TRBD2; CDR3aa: CASSLSSGGAREQFF; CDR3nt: TGTGCCAGCAGCTTAAGTAGCGGGGGGGCCCGTGAGCAGTTCTTC
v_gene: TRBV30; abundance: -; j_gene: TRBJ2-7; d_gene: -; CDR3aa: CAWSVQGTGHEQYF; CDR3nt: TGTGCCTGGAGTGTACAGGGTACGGGCCACGAGCAGTACTTC
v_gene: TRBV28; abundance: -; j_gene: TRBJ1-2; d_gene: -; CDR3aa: CASSARYSPRQVYGYTF; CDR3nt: TGTGCCAGCAGCGCGCGGTATTCCCCGAGACAGGTCTATGGCTACACCTTC
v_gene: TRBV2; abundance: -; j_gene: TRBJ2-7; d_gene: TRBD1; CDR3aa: CASTSLVGQAYEQYF; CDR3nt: TGTGCCAGCACTTCCCTGGTGGGACAGGCCTACGAGCAGTACTTC
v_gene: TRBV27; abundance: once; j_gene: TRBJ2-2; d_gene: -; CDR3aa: CASNTVHSNTGELFF; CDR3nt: TGTGCCAGCAATACCGTCCACTCCAACACCGGGGAGCTGTTTTTT
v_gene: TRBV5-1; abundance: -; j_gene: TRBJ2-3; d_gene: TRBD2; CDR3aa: CASGLGGVEDTQYF; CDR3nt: TGCGCCAGCGGACTCGGGGGGGTTGAAGATACGCAGTATTTT
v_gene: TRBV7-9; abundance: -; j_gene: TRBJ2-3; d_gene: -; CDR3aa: CASTPADTQYF; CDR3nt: TGTGCCAGCACCCCCGCAGATACGCAGTATTTT
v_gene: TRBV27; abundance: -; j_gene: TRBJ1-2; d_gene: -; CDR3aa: CASSSHRINYGYTF; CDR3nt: TGTGCCAGCAGTTCCCACAGGATTAACTATGGCTACACCTTC